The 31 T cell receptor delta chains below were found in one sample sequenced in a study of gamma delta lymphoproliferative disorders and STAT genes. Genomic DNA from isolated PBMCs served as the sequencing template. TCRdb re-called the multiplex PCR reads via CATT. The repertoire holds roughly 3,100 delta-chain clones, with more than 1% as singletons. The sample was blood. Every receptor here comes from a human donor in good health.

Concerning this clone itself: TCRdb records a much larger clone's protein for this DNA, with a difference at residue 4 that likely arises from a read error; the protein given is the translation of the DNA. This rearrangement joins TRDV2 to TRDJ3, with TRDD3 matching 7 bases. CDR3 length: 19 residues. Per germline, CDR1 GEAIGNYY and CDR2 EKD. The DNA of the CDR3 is TGTGCCTGTGGCACCGTCGACGCTGGGGGCTCCTGGGACACCCGACAGATGTTTTTC. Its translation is CACGTVDAGGSWDTRQMFF.

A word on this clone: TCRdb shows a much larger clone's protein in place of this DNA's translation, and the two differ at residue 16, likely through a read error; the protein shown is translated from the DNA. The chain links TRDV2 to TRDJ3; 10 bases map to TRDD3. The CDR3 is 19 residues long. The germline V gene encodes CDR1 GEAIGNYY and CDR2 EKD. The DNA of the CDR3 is TGTGCCTGTGACACCCCTACTGGGGGATTCTCCTGGGACACCCGACGGATGTTTTTC. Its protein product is CACDTPTGGFSWDTRRMFF.

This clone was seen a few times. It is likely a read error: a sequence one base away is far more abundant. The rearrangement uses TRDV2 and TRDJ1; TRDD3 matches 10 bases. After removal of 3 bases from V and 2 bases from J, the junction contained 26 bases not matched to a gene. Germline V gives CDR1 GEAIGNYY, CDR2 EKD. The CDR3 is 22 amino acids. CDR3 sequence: CACDSLLGDANPLDSSTDKLIF. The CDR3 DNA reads TGTGCCTGTGACTCGCTACTGGGGGATGCTAACCCCCTGGATAGTAGTACCGATAAACTCATCTTT.

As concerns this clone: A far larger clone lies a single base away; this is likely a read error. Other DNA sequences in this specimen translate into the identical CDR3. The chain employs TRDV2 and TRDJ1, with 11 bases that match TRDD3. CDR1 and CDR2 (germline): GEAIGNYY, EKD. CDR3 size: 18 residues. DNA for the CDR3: TGTGCCTGTGACACCTTGTTTGGGGGATACGTAAACACCGATAAACTTATCTTT. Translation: CACDTLFGGYVNTDKLIF.

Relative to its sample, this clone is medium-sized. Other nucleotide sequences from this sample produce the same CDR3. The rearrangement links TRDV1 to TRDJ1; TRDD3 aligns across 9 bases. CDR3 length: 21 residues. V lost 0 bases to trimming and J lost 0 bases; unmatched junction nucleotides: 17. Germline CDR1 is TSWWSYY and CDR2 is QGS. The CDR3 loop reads CALGELDSYWGKTNDTDKLIF. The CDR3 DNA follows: TGTGCTCTTGGGGAACTAGATTCCTACTGGGGGAAGACGAACGACACCGATAAACTCATCTTT.

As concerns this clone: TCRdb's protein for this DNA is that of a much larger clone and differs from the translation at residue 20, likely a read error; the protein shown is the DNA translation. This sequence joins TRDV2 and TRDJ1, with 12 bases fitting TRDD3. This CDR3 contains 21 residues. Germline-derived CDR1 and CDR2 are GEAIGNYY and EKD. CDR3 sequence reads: CACDPMRTGGYRAYEPDKLTF. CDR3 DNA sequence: TGTGCCTGTGACCCTATGCGTACTGGGGGATACAGGGCTTACGAACCCGATAAACTCACCTTT.

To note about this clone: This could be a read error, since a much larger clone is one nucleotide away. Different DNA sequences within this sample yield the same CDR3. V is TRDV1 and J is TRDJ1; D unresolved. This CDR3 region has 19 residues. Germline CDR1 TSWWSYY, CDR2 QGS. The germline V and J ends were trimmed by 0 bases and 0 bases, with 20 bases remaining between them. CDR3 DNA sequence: TGTGCTCTTGGGGAACTCAGGCCTAAAAAGAAGCTCAACACCGATAAACTCATCTTT. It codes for CALGELRPKKKLNTDKLIF.

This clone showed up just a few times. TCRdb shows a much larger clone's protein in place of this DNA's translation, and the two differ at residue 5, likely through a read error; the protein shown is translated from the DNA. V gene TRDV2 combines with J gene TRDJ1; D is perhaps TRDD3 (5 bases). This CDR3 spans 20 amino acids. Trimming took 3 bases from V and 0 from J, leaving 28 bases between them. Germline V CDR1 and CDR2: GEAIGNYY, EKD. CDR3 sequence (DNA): TGTGCCTGTGACGCCCTTTCTGATAGGAGTACTGGAACCTACACCGATAAACTCATCTTT. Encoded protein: CACDALSDRSTGTYTDKLIF.

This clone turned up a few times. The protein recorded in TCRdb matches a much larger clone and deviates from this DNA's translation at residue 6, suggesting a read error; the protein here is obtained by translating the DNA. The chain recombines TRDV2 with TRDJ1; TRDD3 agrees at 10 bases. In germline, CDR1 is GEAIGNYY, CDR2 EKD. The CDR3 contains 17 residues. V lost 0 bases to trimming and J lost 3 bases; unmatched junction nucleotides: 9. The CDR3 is CACDTKSRTGGSDKLIF. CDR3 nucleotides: TGTGCCTGTGACACCAAGTCCCGTACTGGGGGATCCGATAAACTCATCTTT.

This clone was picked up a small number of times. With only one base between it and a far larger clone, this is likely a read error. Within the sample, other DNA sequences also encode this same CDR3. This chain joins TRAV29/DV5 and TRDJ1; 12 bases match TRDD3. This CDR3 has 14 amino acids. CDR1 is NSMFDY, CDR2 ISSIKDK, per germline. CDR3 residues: CSVLHWGIPDKLIF. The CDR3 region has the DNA TGTAGTGTACTTCACTGGGGGATACCCGATAAACTCATCTTT.

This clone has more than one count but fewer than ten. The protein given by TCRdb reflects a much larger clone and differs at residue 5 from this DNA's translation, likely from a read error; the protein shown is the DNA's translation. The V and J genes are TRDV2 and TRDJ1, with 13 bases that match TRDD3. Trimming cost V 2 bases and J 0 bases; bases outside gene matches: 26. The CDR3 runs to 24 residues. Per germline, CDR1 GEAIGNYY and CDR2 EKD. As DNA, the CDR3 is TGTGCCTGTGACAGCTTGGGTCTTAGACTGGGGGATACGGAAACCGACCTGTACACCGATAAACTCATCTTT. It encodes CACDSLGLRLGDTETDLYTDKLIF.

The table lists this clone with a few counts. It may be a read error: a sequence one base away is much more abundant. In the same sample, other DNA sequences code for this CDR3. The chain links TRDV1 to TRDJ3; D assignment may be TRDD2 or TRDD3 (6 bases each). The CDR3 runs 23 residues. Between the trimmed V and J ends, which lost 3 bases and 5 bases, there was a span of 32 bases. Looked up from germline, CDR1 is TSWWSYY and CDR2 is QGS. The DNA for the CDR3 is TGTGCTCTTGGGGACCAAGGCCTTCCATCTGTACTGGGAGAAAGCCGGGACACCCGACAGATGTTTTTC. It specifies CALGDQGLPSVLGESRDTRQMFF.

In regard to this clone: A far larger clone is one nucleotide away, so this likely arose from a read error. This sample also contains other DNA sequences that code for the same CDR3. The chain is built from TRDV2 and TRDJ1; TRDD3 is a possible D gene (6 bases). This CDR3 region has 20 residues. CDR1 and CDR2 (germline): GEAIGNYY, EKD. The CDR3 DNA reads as TGTGCCTGTGACACCGTGGGAATGAACGCTGGGGTTCCGTACACCGATAAACTTATCTTT. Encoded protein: CACDTVGMNAGVPYTDKLIF.

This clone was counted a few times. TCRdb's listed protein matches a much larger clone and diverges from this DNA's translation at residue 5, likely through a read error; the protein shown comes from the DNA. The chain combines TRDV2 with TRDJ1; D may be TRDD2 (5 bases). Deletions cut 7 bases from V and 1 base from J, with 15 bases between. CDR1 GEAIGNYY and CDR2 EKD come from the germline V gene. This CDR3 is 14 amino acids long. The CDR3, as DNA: TGTGCCTGCTTTTCCCTTCAAGGCACCGATAAACTCATCTTT. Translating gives CACFSLQGTDKLIF.

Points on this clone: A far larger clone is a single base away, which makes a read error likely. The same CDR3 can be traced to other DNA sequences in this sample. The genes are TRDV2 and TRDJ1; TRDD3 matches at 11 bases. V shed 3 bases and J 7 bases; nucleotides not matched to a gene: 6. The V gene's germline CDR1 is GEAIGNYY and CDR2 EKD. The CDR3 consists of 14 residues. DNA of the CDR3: TGTGCCTGTGACGCTCTGGGGGATACTGGTAAACTCATCTTT. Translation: CACDALGDTGKLIF.

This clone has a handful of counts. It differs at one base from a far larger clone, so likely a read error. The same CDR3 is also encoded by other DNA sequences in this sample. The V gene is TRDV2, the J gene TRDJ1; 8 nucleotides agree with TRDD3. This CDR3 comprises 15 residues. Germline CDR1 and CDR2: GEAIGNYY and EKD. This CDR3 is CACDSWGTPGDKLIF. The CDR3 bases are TGTGCTTGTGACTCCTGGGGGACCCCGGGGGATAAACTCATCTTT.

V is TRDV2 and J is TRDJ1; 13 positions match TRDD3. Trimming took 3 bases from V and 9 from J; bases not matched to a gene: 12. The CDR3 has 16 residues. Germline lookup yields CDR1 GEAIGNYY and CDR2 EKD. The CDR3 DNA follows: TGTGCCTGTGACGAAGTACTGGGGGATACGCCAGGGGAACTCATCTTT. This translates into CACDEVLGDTPGELIF.

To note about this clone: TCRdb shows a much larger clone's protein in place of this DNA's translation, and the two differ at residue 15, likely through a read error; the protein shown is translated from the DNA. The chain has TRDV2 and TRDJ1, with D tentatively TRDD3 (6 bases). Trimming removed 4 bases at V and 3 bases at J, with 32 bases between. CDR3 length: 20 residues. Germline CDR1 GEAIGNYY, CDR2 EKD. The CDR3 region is CACEALPLIRRGTYADKLIF. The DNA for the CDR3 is TGTGCCTGTGAAGCCCTCCCCTTGATACGTAGGGGGACCTACGCCGATAAACTCATCTTT.

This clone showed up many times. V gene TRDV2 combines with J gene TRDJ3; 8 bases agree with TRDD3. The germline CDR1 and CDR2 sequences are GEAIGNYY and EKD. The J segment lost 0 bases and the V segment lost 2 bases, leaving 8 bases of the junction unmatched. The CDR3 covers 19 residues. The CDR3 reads CACDMSTGGRSWDTRQMFF. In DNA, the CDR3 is TGTGCCTGTGACATGAGTACTGGGGGCCGCTCCTGGGACACCCGACAGATGTTTTTC.

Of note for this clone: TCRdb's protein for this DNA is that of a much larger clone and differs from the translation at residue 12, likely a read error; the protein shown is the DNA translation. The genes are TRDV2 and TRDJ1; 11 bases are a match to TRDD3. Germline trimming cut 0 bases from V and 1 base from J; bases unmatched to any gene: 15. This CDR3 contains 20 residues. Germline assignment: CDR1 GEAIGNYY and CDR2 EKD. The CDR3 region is CACDTVADWGICGVTDKLIF. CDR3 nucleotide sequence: TGTGCCTGTGACACCGTCGCCGACTGGGGGATATGCGGGGTCACCGATAAACTCATCTTT.

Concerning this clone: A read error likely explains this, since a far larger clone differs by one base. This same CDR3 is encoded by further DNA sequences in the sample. CDR3 residues: CACEPLGDRNDKLIF. The CDR3, as DNA: TGTGCCTGTGAGCCCTTGGGGGACCGAAACGATAAACTCATCTTT. V and J are TRDV2 and TRDJ1, with TRDD3 matching over 7 bases. The CDR3 loop spans 15 amino acids. The V gene end was trimmed by 4 bases and the J gene end by 4 bases; junction bases not matched to a gene: 11. CDR1 and CDR2 (germline): GEAIGNYY, EKD.

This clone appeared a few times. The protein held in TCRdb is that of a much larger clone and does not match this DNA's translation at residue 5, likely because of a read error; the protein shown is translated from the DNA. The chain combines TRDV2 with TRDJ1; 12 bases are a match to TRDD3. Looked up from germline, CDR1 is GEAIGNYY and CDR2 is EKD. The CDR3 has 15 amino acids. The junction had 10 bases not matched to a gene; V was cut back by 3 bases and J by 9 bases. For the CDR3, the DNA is TGTGCCTGTGACTCCCTGGGGGATACGCCAGGGGAACTCATCTTT. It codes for CACDSLGDTPGELIF.

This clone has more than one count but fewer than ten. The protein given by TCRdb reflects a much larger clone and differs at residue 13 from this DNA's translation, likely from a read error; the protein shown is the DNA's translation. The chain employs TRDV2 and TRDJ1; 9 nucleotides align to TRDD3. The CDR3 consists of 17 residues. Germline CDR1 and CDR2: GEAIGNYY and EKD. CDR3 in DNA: TGTGCCTGTGACCCCGTACTGGGGGAGAAAATCACCAATAAACTCATCTTT. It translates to CACDPVLGEKITNKLIF.

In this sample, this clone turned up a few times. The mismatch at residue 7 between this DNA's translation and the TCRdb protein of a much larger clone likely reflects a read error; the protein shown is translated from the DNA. CDR3 sequence: CACDILEAVDKLIF. CDR3 nucleotides: TGTGCCTGTGACATTCTGGAGGCCGTCGATAAACTCATCTTT. The V and J genes are TRDV2 and TRDJ1; D gene uncertain. This CDR3 spans 14 amino acids. Germline V gene data show CDR1 as GEAIGNYY and CDR2 as EKD. V was clipped by 2 bases and J by 4 bases, with 13 bases between them.

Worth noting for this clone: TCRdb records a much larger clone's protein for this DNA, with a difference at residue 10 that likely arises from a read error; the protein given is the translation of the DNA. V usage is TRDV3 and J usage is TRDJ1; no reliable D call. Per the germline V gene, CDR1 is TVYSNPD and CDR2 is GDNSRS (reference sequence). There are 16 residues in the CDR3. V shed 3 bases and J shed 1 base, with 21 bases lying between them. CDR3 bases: TGTGCCTTCCCCCAGCCGTCCCCCAATGGCACCGATAAACTCATCTTT. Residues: CAFPQPSPNGTDKLIF.

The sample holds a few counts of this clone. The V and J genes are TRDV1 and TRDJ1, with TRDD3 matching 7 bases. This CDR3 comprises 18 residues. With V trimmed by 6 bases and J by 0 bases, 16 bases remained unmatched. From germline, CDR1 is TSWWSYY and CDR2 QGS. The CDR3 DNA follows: TGTGCTCTTGGAGTTCTACGTACTGGGGCTACCTACACCGATAAACTCATCTTT. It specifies CALGVLRTGATYTDKLIF.

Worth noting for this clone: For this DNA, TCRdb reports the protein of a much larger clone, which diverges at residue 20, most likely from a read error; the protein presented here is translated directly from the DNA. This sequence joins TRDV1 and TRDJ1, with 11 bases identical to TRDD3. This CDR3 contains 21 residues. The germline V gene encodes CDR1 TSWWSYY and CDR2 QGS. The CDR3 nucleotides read TGTGCTCTTGGGGAAACTCCGCACATCCCTTACTGGGGGATATGGGTCGATAAACTCACCTTT. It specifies CALGETPHIPYWGIWVDKLTF.

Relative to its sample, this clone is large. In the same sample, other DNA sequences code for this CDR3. CDR3 coding DNA: TGTGCCTGTGAACCCTTGGGGGACCGAAACGATAAACTCATCTTT. As protein: CACEPLGDRNDKLIF. The chain has TRDV2 and TRDJ1; 7 bases align to TRDD3. The CDR3 covers 15 residues. With V trimmed by 4 bases and J by 4 bases, 11 bases remained unmatched. CDR1 is GEAIGNYY, CDR2 EKD, per germline.

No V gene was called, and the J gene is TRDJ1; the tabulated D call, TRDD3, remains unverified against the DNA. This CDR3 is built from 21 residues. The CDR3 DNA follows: TGTGCTTCATTGTGCCTTCCTACTTGGGGGACGGCTCCCCTACACACCGATAAACTCATCTTT. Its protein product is CASLCLPTWGTAPLHTDKLIF.

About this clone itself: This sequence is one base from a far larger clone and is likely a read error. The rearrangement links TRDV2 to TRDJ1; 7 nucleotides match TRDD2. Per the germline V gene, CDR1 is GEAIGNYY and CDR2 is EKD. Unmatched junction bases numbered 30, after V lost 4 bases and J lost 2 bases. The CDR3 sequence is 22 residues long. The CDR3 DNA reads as TGTGCCTGTGATACCCTTCCTGCTCGGGGAGCTCAACCCTCAGATTTGACCGATAAACTCATCTTT. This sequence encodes CACDTLPARGAQPSDLTDKLIF.

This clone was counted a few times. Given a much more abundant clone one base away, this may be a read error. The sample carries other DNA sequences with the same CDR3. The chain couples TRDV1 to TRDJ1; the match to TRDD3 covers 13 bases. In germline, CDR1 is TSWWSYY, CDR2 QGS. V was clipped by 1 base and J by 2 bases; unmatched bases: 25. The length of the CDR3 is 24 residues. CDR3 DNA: TGTGCTCTTGGGGAACCCAGCCTTCCTACCATTCGAACTGGGGGATACGCAGGTACCGATAAACTCATCTTT. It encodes CALGEPSLPTIRTGGYAGTDKLIF.